This TCR beta chain was profiled in a study of vaccination and CD4 T cells after COVID-19. Sequencing of the DNA from cultured CD4+ T cells was carried out with the Oncomine TCR Beta short-read assay. MiXCR, applied by TCRdb to the PCR reads, yields one record per CDR3 protein. This repertoire shows 14,000 to 15,000 distinct CDR3 sequences, 48% found once; its top ten account for more than 13%. V dropped 0 bases and J dropped 10 bases, with 19 bases sitting between them. The CDR3 sequence is 16 residues long. Looked up from germline, CDR1 is LGHNA and CDR2 is YNFKEQ. Indicated treatment: approximately 11-day PBMC culture with coronavirus spike peptide pools or control peptides (ViraFEST assay). A remark on this clonotype: Its antigen is still unknown.

The sequenced sample was CD4+ T cells from blood, cultured in vitro. The receptor was isolated from a human donor who had recovered from COVID-19. The chain combines TRBV4-2 with TRBJ1-5; D possibly corresponds to TRBD1 (5 bases). CDR3 coding DNA: TGTGCCAGCAGCCAAGATAGCACCGGGGGAATCCGACCCCAGCATTTT. It specifies CASSQDSTGGIRPQHF.